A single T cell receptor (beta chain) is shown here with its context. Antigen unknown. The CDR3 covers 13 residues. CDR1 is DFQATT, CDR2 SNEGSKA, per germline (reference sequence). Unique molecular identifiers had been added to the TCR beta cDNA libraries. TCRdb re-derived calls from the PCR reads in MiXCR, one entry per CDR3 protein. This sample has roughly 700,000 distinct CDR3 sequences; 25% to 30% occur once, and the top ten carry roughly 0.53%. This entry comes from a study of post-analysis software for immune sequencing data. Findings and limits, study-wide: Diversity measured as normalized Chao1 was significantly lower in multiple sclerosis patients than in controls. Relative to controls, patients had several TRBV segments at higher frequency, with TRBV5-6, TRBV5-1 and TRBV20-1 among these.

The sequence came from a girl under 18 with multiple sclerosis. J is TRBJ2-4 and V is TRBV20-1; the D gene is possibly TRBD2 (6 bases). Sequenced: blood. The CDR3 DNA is TGCAGCGGGGTGGGACTAGCCAAAAACATTCAGTACTTC. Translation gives CSGVGLAKNIQYF.